The 18 T cell receptor beta chains presented below share a single source sample, sequenced in a study of CD8 T cells in ankylosing spondylitis. TCRdb reanalysed the 5' RACE reads using MiXCR and keeps one entry per CDR3 protein. Here the sample spans about 150,000 distinct CDR3 sequences, approximately 44% being singletons. Sequenced input: synovial fluid, either unsorted or a sorted T cell fraction (not recorded which). These receptors were taken from a male donor with ankylosing spondylitis.

J is TRBJ2-5 and V is TRBV5-1; D assignment may be TRBD1 or TRBD2 (5 bases each). The CDR3 totals 16 residues. The ends were cut back, 0 bases at V and 4 bases at J, with 16 bases in the middle. CDR1 is SGHRS and CDR2 is YFSETQ in the germline V gene. CDR3 nucleotides: TGCGCCAGCAGCTTGGGGTTAGGGGACCTAAGAGAGACCCAGTACTTC. This sequence encodes CASSLGLGDLRETQYF.

This chain connects TRBV28 to TRBJ2-7, with 9 nucleotides matching TRBD2. Losses at the gene ends were 4 bases for V and 0 bases for J; bases not matched to a gene: 1. Germline CDR1 is MDHEN and CDR2 is SYDVKM. The CDR3 is 14 residues long. The CDR3 coding sequence is TGTGCCAGCAGTTCAGCGGGAGGCTCCTACGAGCAGTACTTC. It specifies CASSSAGGSYEQYF.

The chain combines TRBV10-3 with TRBJ2-7; a weak D match, TRBD2 (5 bases). This CDR3 region has 14 residues. V was clipped by 6 bases and J by 7 bases, with 19 bases between them. Germline V CDR1 and CDR2: ENHRY, SYGVKD. CDR3 residues: CAIRDMRVPREQYF. In nucleotides, the CDR3 is TGTGCCATCAGGGATATGAGGGTCCCTAGGGAGCAGTACTTC.

The rearrangement joins TRBV4-3 to TRBJ1-4; the D is unclear. The CDR3 totals 13 residues. Germline-derived CDR1 and CDR2 are LGHNA and YSLEER. V was trimmed by 3 bases and J by 8 bases, leaving 10 bases between them. The CDR3 here is CASSQTPGEKLFF. CDR3 coding DNA: TGCGCCAGCAGCCAGACCCCAGGAGAAAAACTGTTTTTT.

The rearrangement joins TRBV10-3 to TRBJ2-1; D is ambiguous. CDR3 length: 14 amino acids. Trimming left V 10 bases short and J 2 bases short, with 15 bases between. Germline V gene lookup returns CDR1 ENHRY and CDR2 SYGVKD. CDR3 coding DNA: TGTGCCACCAAGGGTCGGCCAGCCTACAATGAGCAGTTCTTC. Amino acid sequence: CATKGRPAYNEQFF.

This clonotype has a count of ten or more. CDR3 region: CASSYRGDSTDTQYF. Here the CDR3 DNA reads TGTGCCAGCAGTTACCGAGGGGACAGCACAGATACGCAGTATTTT. The chain has TRBV6-5 and TRBJ2-3, with D possibly being TRBD1 or TRBD2 (5 bases each). The germline CDR1 and CDR2 sequences are MNHEY and SVGAGI. CDR3 length: 15 amino acids. V gave up 2 bases and J gave up 0 bases, with 9 bases separating them.

V is TRBV25-1 and J is TRBJ2-1; TRBD2 aligns across 9 bases. Per the germline V gene, CDR1 is MGHDK and CDR2 is SYGVNS. Germline trimming cut 6 bases from V and 5 bases from J; bases unmatched to any gene: 5. The CDR3 has 14 residues. CDR3 DNA sequence: TGTGCCAGCAGAGCGGGACTAGCCCACAATGAGCAGTTCTTC. It yields the protein CASRAGLAHNEQFF.

V is TRBV10-3 and J is TRBJ1-2, with a weak D call TRBD1 (6 bases). There are 16 residues in the CDR3. Trimming removed 3 bases from V and 3 bases from J, with 17 bases in between. The V gene's germline CDR1 is ENHRY and CDR2 SYGVKD. This CDR3 is CAISDGGGSWDYGYTF. The CDR3 DNA follows: TGTGCCATCAGTGATGGTGGGGGCTCCTGGGACTATGGCTACACCTTC.

V is TRBV28 and J is TRBJ1-2; D unresolved. The CDR3 spans 14 residues. Looked up from germline, CDR1 is MDHEN and CDR2 is SYDVKM. V lost 2 bases, J lost 6 bases, and 13 bases lay in between. The CDR3 sequence: CASSLSGGGHGYTF. The CDR3 DNA sequence: TGTGCCAGCAGTTTAAGCGGAGGAGGACATGGCTACACCTTC.

The V gene is TRBV10-3, the J gene TRBJ2-1; 11 bases agree with TRBD2. This CDR3 comprises 15 residues. Trimming took 4 bases from V and 2 from J; bases not matched to a gene: 1. Germline V gene sequence: CDR1 ENHRY, CDR2 SYGVKD. CDR3 in amino acids: CAISGLAGPYNEQFF. CDR3 sequence (DNA): TGTGCCATCAGTGGACTAGCGGGACCCTACAATGAGCAGTTCTTC.

In its sample, this clonotype was seen a few times. This chain joins TRBV7-6 and TRBJ1-2, with 8 bases aligning to TRBD1. The V segment lost 5 bases and the J segment 3 bases; nucleotides outside the gene matches: 17. The germline CDR1 and CDR2 sequences are SGHVS and FNYEAQ. The CDR3 spans 18 residues. CDR3 bases: TGTGCCAGCAGCGTAGGAGCGGACAGGGATCATTGCGACTATGGCTACACCTTC. Its protein product is CASSVGADRDHCDYGYTF.

The chain is built from TRBV4-3 and TRBJ2-7, with D possibly being TRBD1 (6 bases). The CDR3 covers 14 residues. Trimming removed 4 bases from V and 3 bases from J, with 13 bases in between. Germline V CDR1 and CDR2: LGHNA, YSLEER. The CDR3 protein is CASSPDRSGYEQYF. The CDR3 nucleotides are TGCGCCAGCAGCCCCGACAGGTCCGGCTACGAGCAGTACTTC.

J is TRBJ1-2 and V is TRBV11-3; TRBD1 agrees at 8 bases. The J segment lost 4 bases and the V segment lost 4 bases, leaving 8 bases of the junction unmatched. Per the germline V gene, CDR1 is SGHNT and CDR2 is YENEEA. The CDR3 spans 15 residues. The CDR3 protein is CASSSQTGAGYGYTF. The CDR3 region has the DNA TGTGCCAGCAGCTCCCAGACAGGGGCAGGCTATGGCTACACCTTC. The entire variable domain, with the rest obtained from reference TRBV11-3 and TRBJ1-2, is as follows: EAGVVQSPRYKIIEKKQPVAFWCNPISGHNTLYWYLQNLGQGPELLIRYENEEAVDDSQLPKDRFSAERLKGVDSTLKIQPAELGDSAVYLCASSSQTGAGYGYTFGSGTRLTVV.

This clonotype was seen a few times. The CDR3 is CSARGQSAYGYTF. In DNA, the CDR3 is TGCAGTGCTAGGGGACAGAGTGCCTATGGCTACACCTTC. This sequence joins TRBV20-1 and TRBJ1-2; 7 nucleotides line up with TRBD1. The CDR3 length is 13 residues. The ends lost 3 bases at V and 4 bases at J; junction bases unmatched: 5. Germline V gives CDR1 DFQATT, CDR2 SNEGSKA (reference sequence).

This clonotype was counted between two and nine times. The rearrangement uses TRBV4-1 and TRBJ1-1, with TRBD1 as a possible D gene (5 bases). V was clipped by 3 bases and J by 3 bases, with 17 bases between them. This CDR3 comprises 16 residues. CDR1 is MGHRA and CDR2 is YSYEKL in the germline V gene. The CDR3 bases are TGCGCCAGCAGCCAGGTATGGGGGGAGTTGGACACTGAAGCTTTCTTT. This codes for CASSQVWGELDTEAFF.

This rearrangement joins TRBV7-8 to TRBJ2-7; TRBD2 matches 10 bases. The J segment lost 6 bases and the V segment lost 5 bases, leaving 10 bases of the junction unmatched. CDR3 size: 15 residues. Germline V gene sequence: CDR1 SGHVS, CDR2 FQNEAQ. The CDR3 sequence is CASSQSPGLAFEQYF. CDR3 nucleotide sequence: TGTGCCAGCAGCCAATCCCCGGGACTAGCGTTCGAGCAGTACTTC.

This chain links TRBV4-3 with TRBJ2-1; D call uncertain. V dropped 4 bases and J dropped 4 bases, with 8 bases sitting between them. There are 13 residues in the CDR3. Germline CDR1 reads LGHNA; CDR2 reads YSLEER. The chain's CDR3 is CASSRYLYNEQFF. In DNA form, the CDR3 reads TGCGCCAGCAGCCGGTACCTGTACAATGAGCAGTTCTTC.

This sequence joins TRBV4-2 and TRBJ2-7; D is uncertain. In germline, CDR1 is LGHNA, CDR2 YNFKEQ. The V gene lost 0 bases and the J gene lost 2 bases, with 20 bases spanning the gap. The CDR3 sequence is 18 residues long. The CDR3 DNA sequence: TGTGCCAGCAGCCAAGAAATTGGCGCTTGGTTAGTCGCCTACGAGCAGTACTTC. This encodes CASSQEIGAWLVAYEQYF.